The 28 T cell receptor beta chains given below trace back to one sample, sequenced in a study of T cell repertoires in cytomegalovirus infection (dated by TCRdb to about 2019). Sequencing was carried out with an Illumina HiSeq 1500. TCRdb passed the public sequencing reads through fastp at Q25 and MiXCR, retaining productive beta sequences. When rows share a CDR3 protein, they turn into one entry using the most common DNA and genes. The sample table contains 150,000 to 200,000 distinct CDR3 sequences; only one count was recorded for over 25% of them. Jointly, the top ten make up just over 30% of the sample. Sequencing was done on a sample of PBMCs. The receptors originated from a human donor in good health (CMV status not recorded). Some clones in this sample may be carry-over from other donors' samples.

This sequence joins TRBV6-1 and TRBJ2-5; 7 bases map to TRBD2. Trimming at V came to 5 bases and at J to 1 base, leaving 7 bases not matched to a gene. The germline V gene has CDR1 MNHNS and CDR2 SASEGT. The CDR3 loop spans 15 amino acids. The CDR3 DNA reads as TGTGCCAGCAGTTACCGGGGGGAAATCCAAGAGACCCAGTACTTC. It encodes CASSYRGEIQETQYF.

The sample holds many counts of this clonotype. CDR3 in DNA: TGTGCCAGCAGCTCGGACAGGACCGGGGAGCTGTTTTTT. Its protein is CASSSDRTGELFF. The chain employs TRBV7-2 and TRBJ2-2, with TRBD1 identical over 7 bases. The CDR3 length is 13 residues. Germline V CDR1 and CDR2: SGHTA, FQGNSA. The J segment lost 5 bases and the V segment lost 4 bases, leaving 1 base of the junction unmatched.

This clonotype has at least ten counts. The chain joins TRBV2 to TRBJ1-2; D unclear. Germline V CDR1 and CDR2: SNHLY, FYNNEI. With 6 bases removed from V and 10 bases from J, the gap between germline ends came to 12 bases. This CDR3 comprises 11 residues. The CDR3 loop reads CASRQRESYTF. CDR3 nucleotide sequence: TGTGCCAGCAGACAGAGGGAATCCTACACCTTC.

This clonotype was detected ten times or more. Here the CDR3 DNA reads TGTGCCAGCAAAGATTCGGGGCATACGCAGTATTTT. Translated, it gives CASKDSGHTQYF. This chain connects TRBV6-6 to TRBJ2-3, with D possibly being TRBD1 or TRBD2 (5 bases each). Trimming pared 7 bases from V and 7 bases from J, leaving 12 bases between. This CDR3 is built from 12 residues. The germline gives CDR1 MNHNY, CDR2 SVGAGI (reference sequence).

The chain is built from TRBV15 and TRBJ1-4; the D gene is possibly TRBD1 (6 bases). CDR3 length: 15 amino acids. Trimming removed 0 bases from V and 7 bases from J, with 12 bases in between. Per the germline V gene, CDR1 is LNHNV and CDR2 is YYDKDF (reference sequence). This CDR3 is CATSRDQEGGEKLFF. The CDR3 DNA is TGTGCCACCAGCAGAGATCAAGAGGGGGGTGAAAAACTGTTTTTT.

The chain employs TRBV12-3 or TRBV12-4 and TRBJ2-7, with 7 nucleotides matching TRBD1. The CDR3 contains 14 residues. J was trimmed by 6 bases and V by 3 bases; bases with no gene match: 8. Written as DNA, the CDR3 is TGTGCCAGCAGTTTTCGGCAGGGGGTGCGCGAGCAGTACTTC. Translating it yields CASSFRQGVREQYF.

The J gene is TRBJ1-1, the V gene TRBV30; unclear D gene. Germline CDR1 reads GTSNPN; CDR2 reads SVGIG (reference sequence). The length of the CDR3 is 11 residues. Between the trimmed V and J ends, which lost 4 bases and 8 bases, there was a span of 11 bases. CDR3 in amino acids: CAWIEGTEAFF. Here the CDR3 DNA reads TGTGCCTGGATAGAGGGAACAGAAGCTTTCTTT.

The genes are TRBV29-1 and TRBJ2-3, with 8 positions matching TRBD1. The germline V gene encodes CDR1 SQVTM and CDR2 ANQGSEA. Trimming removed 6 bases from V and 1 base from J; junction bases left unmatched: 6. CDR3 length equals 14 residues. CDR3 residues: CSVAGGGGTDTQYF. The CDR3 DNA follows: TGCAGCGTGGCAGGGGGCGGCGGCACAGATACGCAGTATTTT.

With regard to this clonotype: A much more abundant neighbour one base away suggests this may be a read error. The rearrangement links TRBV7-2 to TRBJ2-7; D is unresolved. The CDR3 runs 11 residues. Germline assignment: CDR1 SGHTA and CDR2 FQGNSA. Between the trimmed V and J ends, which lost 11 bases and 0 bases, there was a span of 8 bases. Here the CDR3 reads CAGTSSYEQYF. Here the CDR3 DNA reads TGTGCCGGCACCTCCTCCTACGAGCAGTACTTC.

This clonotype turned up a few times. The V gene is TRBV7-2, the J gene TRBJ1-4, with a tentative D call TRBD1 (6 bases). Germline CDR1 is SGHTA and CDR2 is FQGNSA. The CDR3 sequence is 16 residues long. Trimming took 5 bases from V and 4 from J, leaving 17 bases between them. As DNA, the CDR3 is TGTGCCAGCAGCCCCCATGGGGGGCTGGGTAATGAAAAACTGTTTTTT. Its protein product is CASSPHGGLGNEKLFF.

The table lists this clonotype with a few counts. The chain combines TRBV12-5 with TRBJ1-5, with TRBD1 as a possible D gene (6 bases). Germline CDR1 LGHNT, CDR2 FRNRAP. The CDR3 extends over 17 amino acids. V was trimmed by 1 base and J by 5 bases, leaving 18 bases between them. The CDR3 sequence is CASGLGGGAKYHQPQHF. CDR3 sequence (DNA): TGTGCTAGTGGTTTGGGGGGGGGGGCGAAATACCATCAGCCCCAGCATTTT.

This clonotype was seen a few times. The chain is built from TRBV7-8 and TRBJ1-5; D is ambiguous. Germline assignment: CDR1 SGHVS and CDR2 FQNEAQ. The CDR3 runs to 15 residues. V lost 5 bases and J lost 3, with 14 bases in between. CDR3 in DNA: TGTGCCAGCAGCCTAGGCGGCGGGGACAATCAGCCCCAGCATTTT. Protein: CASSLGGGDNQPQHF.

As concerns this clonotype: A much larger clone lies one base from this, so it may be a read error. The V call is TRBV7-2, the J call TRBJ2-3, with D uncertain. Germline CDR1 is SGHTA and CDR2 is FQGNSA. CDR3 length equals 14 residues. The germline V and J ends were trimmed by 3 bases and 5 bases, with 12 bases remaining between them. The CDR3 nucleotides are TGTGCCAGCAGCTTGCAGACGGGCATAGATACGCAGTATTTT. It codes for CASSLQTGIDTQYF.

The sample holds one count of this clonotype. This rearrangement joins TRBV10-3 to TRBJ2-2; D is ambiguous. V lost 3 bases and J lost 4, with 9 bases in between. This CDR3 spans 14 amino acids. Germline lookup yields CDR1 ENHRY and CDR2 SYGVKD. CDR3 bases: TGTGCCATCAGTGATCTGGGTGGCACCGGGGAGCTGTTTTTT. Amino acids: CAISDLGGTGELFF.

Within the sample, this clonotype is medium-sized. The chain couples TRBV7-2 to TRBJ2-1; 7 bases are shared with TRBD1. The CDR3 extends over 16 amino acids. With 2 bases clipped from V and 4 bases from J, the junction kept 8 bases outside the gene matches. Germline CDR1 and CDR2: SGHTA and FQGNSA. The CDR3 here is CASSLIRDSLYNEQFF. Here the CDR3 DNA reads TGTGCCAGCAGCTTAATACGGGACAGCCTATACAATGAGCAGTTCTTC.

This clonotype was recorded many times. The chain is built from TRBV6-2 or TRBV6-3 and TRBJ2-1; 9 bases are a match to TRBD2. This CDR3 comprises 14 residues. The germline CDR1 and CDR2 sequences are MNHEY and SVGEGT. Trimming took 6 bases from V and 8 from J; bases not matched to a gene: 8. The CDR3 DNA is TGTGCCAGCAGCTTAGCGGGGGAGAGCGATGAGCAGTTCTTC. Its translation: CASSLAGESDEQFF.

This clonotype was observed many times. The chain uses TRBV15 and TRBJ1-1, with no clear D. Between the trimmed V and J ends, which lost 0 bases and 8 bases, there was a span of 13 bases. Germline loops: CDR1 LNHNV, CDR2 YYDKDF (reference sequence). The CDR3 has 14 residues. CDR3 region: CATSRDREVAEAFF. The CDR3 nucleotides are TGTGCCACCAGCAGAGATCGCGAGGTGGCGGAAGCTTTCTTT.

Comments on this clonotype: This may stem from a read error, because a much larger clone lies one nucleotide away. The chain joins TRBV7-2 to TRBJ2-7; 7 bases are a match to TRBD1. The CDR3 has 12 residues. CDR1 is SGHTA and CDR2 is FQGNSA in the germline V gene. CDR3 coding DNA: TGTGCCATCAGCTTGGGGACAGTCGAGCAGTACTTC. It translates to CAISLGTVEQYF.

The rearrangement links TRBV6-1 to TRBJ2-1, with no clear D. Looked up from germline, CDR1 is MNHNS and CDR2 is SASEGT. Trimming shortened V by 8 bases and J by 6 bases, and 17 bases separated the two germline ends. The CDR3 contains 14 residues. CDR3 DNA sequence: TGTGCCAGCTTCCCTGCTGTACCTGGCAATGAGCAGTTCTTC. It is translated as CASFPAVPGNEQFF.

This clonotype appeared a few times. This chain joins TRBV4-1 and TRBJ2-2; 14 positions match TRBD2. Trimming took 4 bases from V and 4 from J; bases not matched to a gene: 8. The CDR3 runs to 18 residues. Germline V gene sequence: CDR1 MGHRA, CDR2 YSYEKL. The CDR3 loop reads CASSLSGLAGVSTGELFF. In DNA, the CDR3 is TGCGCCAGCAGCCTCTCGGGACTAGCGGGGGTCAGCACCGGGGAGCTGTTTTTT.

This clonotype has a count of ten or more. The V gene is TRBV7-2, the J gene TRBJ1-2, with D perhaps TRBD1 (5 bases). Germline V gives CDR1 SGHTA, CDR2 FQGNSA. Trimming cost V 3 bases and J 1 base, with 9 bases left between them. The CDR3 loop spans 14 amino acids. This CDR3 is CASSFRQFNYGYTF. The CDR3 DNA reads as TGTGCCAGCAGCTTCCGACAGTTTAACTATGGCTACACCTTC.

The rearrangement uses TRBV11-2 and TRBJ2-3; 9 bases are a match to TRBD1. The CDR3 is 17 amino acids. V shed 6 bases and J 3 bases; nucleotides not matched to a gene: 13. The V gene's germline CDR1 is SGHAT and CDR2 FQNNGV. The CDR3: CASRRFPGQGITDTQYF. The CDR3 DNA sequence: TGTGCCAGCAGACGATTTCCGGGACAGGGAATAACAGATACGCAGTATTTT. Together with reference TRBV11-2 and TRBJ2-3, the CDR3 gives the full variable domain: EAGVAQSPRYKIIEKRQSVAFWCNPISGHATLYWYQQILGQGPKLLIQFQNNGVVDDSQLPKDRFSAERLKGVDSTLKIQPAKLEDSAVYLCASRRFPGQGITDTQYFGPGTRLTVL.

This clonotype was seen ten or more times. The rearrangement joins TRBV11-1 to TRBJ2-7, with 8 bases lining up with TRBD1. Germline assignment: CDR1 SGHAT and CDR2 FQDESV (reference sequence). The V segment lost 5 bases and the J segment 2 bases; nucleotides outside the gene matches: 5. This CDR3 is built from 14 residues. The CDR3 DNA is TGTGCCAGCAGCCCCCGACAGGGGACCTACGAGCAGTACTTC. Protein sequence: CASSPRQGTYEQYF.

This chain's CDR3 is CASMSGDSTEAFF. The CDR3 nucleotides are TGTGCCAGCATGTCAGGGGATAGCACTGAAGCTTTCTTT. The chain uses TRBV12-3 or TRBV12-4 and TRBJ1-1; TRBD1 is a possible D gene (6 bases). The ends were cut back, 7 bases at V and 4 bases at J, with 13 bases in the middle. This CDR3 contains 13 residues.

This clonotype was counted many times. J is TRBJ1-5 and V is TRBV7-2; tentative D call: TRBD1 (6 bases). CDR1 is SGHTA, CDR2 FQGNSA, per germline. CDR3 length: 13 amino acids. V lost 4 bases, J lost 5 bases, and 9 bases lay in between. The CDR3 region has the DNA TGTGCCAGCAGCTCGGACAGTTATCAGCCCCAGCATTTT. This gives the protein CASSSDSYQPQHF.

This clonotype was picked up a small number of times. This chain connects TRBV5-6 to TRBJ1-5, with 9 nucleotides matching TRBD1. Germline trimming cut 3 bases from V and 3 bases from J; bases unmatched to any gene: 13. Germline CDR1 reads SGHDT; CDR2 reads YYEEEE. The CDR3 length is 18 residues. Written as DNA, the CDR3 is TGTGCCAGCAGCTCCCTATCGGACAGGGGAAACTCCAATCAGCCCCAGCATTTT. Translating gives CASSSLSDRGNSNQPQHF.

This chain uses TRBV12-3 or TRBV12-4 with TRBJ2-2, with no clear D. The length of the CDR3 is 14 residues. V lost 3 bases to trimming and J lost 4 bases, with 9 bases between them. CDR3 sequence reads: CASSFNPTTGELFF. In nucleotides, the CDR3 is TGTGCCAGCAGTTTTAACCCAACCACCGGGGAGCTGTTTTTT.

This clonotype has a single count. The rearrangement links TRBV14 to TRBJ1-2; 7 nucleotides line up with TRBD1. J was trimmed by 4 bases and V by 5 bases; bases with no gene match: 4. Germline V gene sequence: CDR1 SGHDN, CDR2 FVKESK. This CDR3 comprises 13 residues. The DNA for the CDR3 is TGTGCCAGCAGCTGGGGACAGATCTATGGCTACACCTTC. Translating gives CASSWGQIYGYTF.